This T cell receptor (beta chain) was retrieved from a study of HIV-infected children after antiretroviral therapy interruption (dated by TCRdb to about 2019). Notes on the research overall: Eight children were included: four on planned treatment interruption and four on continuous treatment, all with CD4+ count above 500 and viral load below 50 copies/ml. The interruption group had a median age of roughly 9.5 years, compared with about 8 years in the continuous treatment group. Most participating children had recorded exposure to EBV and CMV. For the interruption arm, samples were taken at week 0, at week 12, at the end of interruption (week 24 or 48), and roughly 3 years after the study ended. Continuous-treatment samples were analyzed from corresponding weeks 0, 48 and 150. Alongside thymic output measurements, TCR repertoires of children on planned treatment interruption were compared with TCR repertoires of children on continuous antiretroviral treatment.

The study at large found these results: The small number of patients is a limitation of the study, so the data should be interpreted with caution. For naive CD4+ repertoires of PTI patients, CDR3 sharing between time points dropped once interruption began, while many sequences were shared between the end of interruption and 3 years later. The naive CD4+ Gini coefficient rose by the end of treatment interruption, suggesting clonal expansion, and returned to baseline by 3 years. Minor non-naive CD45RA+ populations such as EMRA or stem memory cells might have been included among the sorted CD45RA+ naive cells.

In the germline V gene, CDR1 corresponds to SGHTA and CDR2 to FQGNSA. V loses 5 bases, J loses 2 bases, and the germline ends lie 17 bases apart. Inclusive of the bounding cysteine and phenylalanine, the CDR3 is 16 residues long. The sequence is cut down to CDR3 DNA, 48 bases in frame from base 1. This clonotype was seen ten or more times. No antigen is known for it. The sample holds no much larger clone one base away, and base qualities are not on file. Preparation of the library involved 3' RACE. To correct PCR amplification bias, TCR libraries were generated from RNA with a 3' RACE protocol that used unique molecular identifiers. Amplicon libraries were pooled in groups of up to about 12 and sequenced on an Illumina MiSeq using v2 2x250 paired-end chemistry. Concerning the study's data processing: Reads were processed with Decombinator to assign V and J genes and CDR3, with barcode-based error and PCR bias correction. Before Gini coefficients were calculated with the R ineq package, the repertoires were subsampled to the same depth. GLIPH, Hamming distance and a shared triplet metric were used to assess CDR3 similarity. Through fastp at Q25 and MiXCR, TCRdb rebuilt clones from the public reads, retaining in-frame beta chains. Duplicate CDR3 protein sequences are folded into a single record with the most common DNA and genes. The V and J calls reflect TCRdb's pipeline rather than the authors' work. The sample has more than 85,000 distinct CDR3 sequences on record, roughly 6.7% of them singletons. The ten top clones hold 1.1% of the sample.

The treatment or condition label for this specimen denotes: PENTA 11 planned treatment interruption arm or continuous ART arm. Children from the United Kingdom aged 2 to 15 years who had been given at least three-drug ART for at least 24 weeks were enrolled as participants. The study required cryopreserved PBMCs containing at least 5 million viable cells, and a handful of candidate patients were excluded because of low viable PBMC yield. Naive CD4+ CD45RA+ CD45RO- T cells were FACS-sorted from thawed PBMCs on a FACSAria III cell sorter. After sorting, cells were fixed, and RNA was extracted with the RNeasy FFPE kit and then with the RNeasy Micro kit.

This receptor chain uses TRBV7-2 and TRBJ2-3; TRBD2 might be the D gene, on 5 matching bases. The clonotype comes from a pool of human donors with HIV. The sample in question was CD45RA+ CD4+ T cells from PBMCs, pooled from several time points, obtained from a donor given antiretroviral therapy, either interrupted or continuous. The cell subset or site label here, explained by the study, means: naive CD4+ CD45RA+ CD45RO- T cells. CDR3 sequence: CASSHLGSGFTDTQYF. The base sequence is TGTGCCAGCAGCCATTTGGGAAGCGGCTTCACAGATACGCAGTATTTT.